This TCR beta chain was sequenced in a study of CD8+CD57+ T cells in acquired aplastic anemia. For CDR3 and TCR beta VDJ profiling, genomic DNA was the template used. Each CDR3 protein gets one entry after TCRdb re-called the reads with MiXCR. The profile shows 200,000 to 250,000 distinct CDR3 sequences, 61% of them singletons. The clonotype was recovered from a human donor in good health. The specimen sequenced was sorted CD4+, CD8+, or CD8+CD57+ T cells (not recorded which) from PBMCs.

In DNA, the CDR3 is TGCAGTGCTTGGGCGGGGGGGCCCAATGAGCAGTTCTTC. Its protein is CSAWAGGPNEQFF. The chain carries TRBV29-1 and TRBJ2-1, with 9 bases identical to TRBD2. CDR1 SQVTM and CDR2 ANQGSEA come from the germline V gene. The length of the CDR3 is 13 residues.